A selection of T cell receptor beta chains follows, all from one sample in a study of shared clonotypes between healthy human individuals. Using immunoSEQ multiplex PCR, the repertoire was profiled, and TCRdb retains in-frame clones only, with some absent. The data show 2 million or so clones, roughly 95% seen once. The specimen sequenced was naive CD4+ T cells sorted from blood. The receptors were gathered from a man aged 18 to 35 in good health. Both conserved end residues are part of each CDR3. Fields, in order: clone size, D gene, V gene, J gene, CDR3 protein, CDR3 DNA. D genes are given only for firm matches. A clone size is listed for some rows: how often the clone was seen (once, few, many), or a class if it is expanded.

abundance: -
d_gene: -
v_gene: TRBV7-9
j_gene: TRBJ1-3
CDR3aa: CASSLPATQVFSGNTIYF
CDR3nt: TGTGCCAGCAGCCTCCCCGCCACACAGGTATTCTCTGGAAACACCATATATTTT

abundance: -
d_gene: -
v_gene: TRBV5-6
j_gene: TRBJ2-2
CDR3aa: CASSLVPDNTGELFF
CDR3nt: TGTGCCAGCAGCTTGGTCCCGGATAACACCGGGGAGCTGTTTTTT

abundance: -
d_gene: -
v_gene: TRBV11-3
j_gene: TRBJ2-5
CDR3aa: CASSLGIQETQYF
CDR3nt: TGTGCCAGCAGCTTAGGGATCCAAGAGACCCAGTACTTC

abundance: -
d_gene: -
v_gene: TRBV6-1
j_gene: TRBJ1-5
CDR3aa: CASSEARGGYGNQPQHF
CDR3nt: TGTGCCAGCAGTGAAGCTAGGGGGGGGTATGGCAATCAGCCCCAGCATTTT

abundance: -
d_gene: -
v_gene: TRBV5-6
j_gene: TRBJ2-5
CDR3aa: CASSLSLLETQYF
CDR3nt: TGTGCCAGCAGCTTGTCGTTGTTGGAGACCCAGTACTTC

abundance: -
d_gene: -
v_gene: TRBV5-1
j_gene: TRBJ1-4
CDR3aa: CASSLGDTVPLNEKLFF
CDR3nt: TGCGCCAGCAGCTTGGGGGACACAGTCCCTCTGAATGAAAAACTGTTTTTT

abundance: -
d_gene: TRBD2
v_gene: TRBV2
j_gene: TRBJ2-1
CDR3aa: CASSYLTGRVTYNEQFF
CDR3nt: TGTGCCAGCTCCTATTTGACTGGGAGGGTAACCTACAATGAGCAGTTCTTC

abundance: -
d_gene: TRBD2
v_gene: TRBV6-5
j_gene: TRBJ2-7
CDR3aa: CASRLGLANDEQYF
CDR3nt: TGTGCCAGCAGGCTAGGACTAGCGAATGACGAGCAGTACTTC

abundance: once
d_gene: TRBD2
v_gene: TRBV5-1
j_gene: TRBJ2-1
CDR3aa: CASSLSGTSSYNEQFF
CDR3nt: TGCGCCAGCAGCTTGTCTGGGACTAGCTCCTACAATGAGCAGTTCTTC

abundance: -
d_gene: -
v_gene: TRBV28
j_gene: TRBJ1-4
CDR3aa: CASSLERRINEKLFF
CDR3nt: TGTGCCAGCAGTTTAGAACGACGGATTAATGAAAAACTGTTTTTT

abundance: -
d_gene: -
v_gene: TRBV9
j_gene: TRBJ1-3
CDR3aa: CASSARGQPSSGNTIYF
CDR3nt: TGTGCCAGCAGCGCCCGGGGGCAGCCGAGCTCTGGAAACACCATATATTTT

abundance: -
d_gene: -
v_gene: TRBV28
j_gene: TRBJ1-2
CDR3aa: CASRLPVSEDNYGYTF
CDR3nt: TGTGCCAGCAGACTCCCCGTGAGCGAGGATAACTATGGCTACACCTTC

abundance: -
d_gene: -
v_gene: TRBV30
j_gene: TRBJ1-6
CDR3aa: CAWSVRGNSPLHF
CDR3nt: TGTGCCTGGAGTGTAAGGGGCAATTCACCCCTCCACTTT

abundance: -
d_gene: -
v_gene: TRBV25-1
j_gene: TRBJ2-7
CDR3aa: CASSEGWRWGRDEQYF
CDR3nt: TGTGCCAGCAGTGAAGGGTGGCGGTGGGGTAGGGACGAGCAGTACTTC

abundance: -
d_gene: -
v_gene: TRBV11-2
j_gene: TRBJ2-1
CDR3aa: CASSPQSMSSYNEQFF
CDR3nt: TGTGCCAGCAGCCCCCAGAGTATGAGCTCCTACAATGAGCAGTTCTTC

abundance: -
d_gene: TRBD2
v_gene: TRBV10-3
j_gene: TRBJ2-3
CDR3aa: CAISASGLAADTQYF
CDR3nt: TGTGCCATCAGTGCGTCGGGACTAGCCGCAGATACGCAGTATTTT

abundance: -
d_gene: -
v_gene: TRBV7-2
j_gene: TRBJ2-2
CDR3aa: CASTLGGSNTGELFF
CDR3nt: TGTGCCAGCACCCTGGGTGGGAGTAACACCGGGGAGCTGTTTTTT

abundance: -
d_gene: -
v_gene: TRBV5-1
j_gene: TRBJ1-1
CDR3aa: CASSPPGETEAFF
CDR3nt: TGCGCCAGCAGTCCCCCAGGGGAAACTGAAGCTTTCTTT

abundance: -
d_gene: -
v_gene: TRBV5-4
j_gene: TRBJ1-3
CDR3aa: CASSHEGGSGNTIYF
CDR3nt: TGTGCCAGCAGCCACGAAGGGGGCTCTGGAAACACCATATATTTT

abundance: -
d_gene: -
v_gene: TRBV29-1
j_gene: TRBJ1-2
CDR3aa: CSAAWENYGYTF
CDR3nt: TGCAGCGCCGCTTGGGAGAACTATGGCTACACCTTC

abundance: -
d_gene: -
v_gene: TRBV7-2
j_gene: TRBJ1-2
CDR3aa: CASSLAGRSLGYTF
CDR3nt: TGTGCCAGCAGCTTAGCCGGCAGGTCGTTGGGCTACACCTTC

abundance: -
d_gene: -
v_gene: TRBV7-9
j_gene: TRBJ2-1
CDR3aa: CASRGDYNEQFF
CDR3nt: TGTGCCAGCAGGGGGGACTACAATGAGCAGTTCTTC

abundance: -
d_gene: -
v_gene: TRBV7-9
j_gene: TRBJ1-2
CDR3aa: CASSPYSGANYGYTF
CDR3nt: TGTGCCAGCAGCCCATATTCGGGGGCTAACTATGGCTACACCTTC

abundance: -
d_gene: -
v_gene: TRBV30
j_gene: TRBJ2-3
CDR3aa: CAWSKKRTATDTQYF
CDR3nt: TGTGCCTGGAGTAAGAAGCGTACGGCGACAGATACGCAGTATTTT

abundance: -
d_gene: TRBD1
v_gene: TRBV6-5
j_gene: TRBJ2-7
CDR3aa: CASRQGASYEQYF
CDR3nt: TGTGCCAGCAGACAGGGGGCCTCCTACGAGCAGTACTTC

abundance: -
d_gene: TRBD2
v_gene: TRBV7-9
j_gene: TRBJ2-7
CDR3aa: CASSTGLAGAYEQYF
CDR3nt: TGTGCCAGCAGCACGGGACTAGCGGGGGCCTACGAGCAGTACTTC

abundance: -
d_gene: TRBD1
v_gene: TRBV7-2
j_gene: TRBJ1-3
CDR3aa: CASVPGQGIGNTIYF
CDR3nt: TGTGCCAGCGTCCCGGGACAGGGGATCGGCAACACCATATATTTT

abundance: -
d_gene: TRBD2
v_gene: TRBV6-6
j_gene: TRBJ2-7
CDR3aa: CASTARAGDEQYF
CDR3nt: TGTGCCAGCACCGCTAGGGCGGGAGACGAGCAGTACTTC

abundance: -
d_gene: -
v_gene: TRBV6-5
j_gene: TRBJ2-3
CDR3aa: CASSYRLSTDTQYF
CDR3nt: TGTGCCAGCAGTTATCGGCTTAGCACAGATACGCAGTATTTT

abundance: -
d_gene: -
v_gene: TRBV7-2
j_gene: TRBJ1-2
CDR3aa: CASSPQGGPNYGYTF
CDR3nt: TGTGCCAGCAGCCCCCAAGGAGGACCTAACTATGGCTACACCTTC

abundance: -
d_gene: TRBD2
v_gene: TRBV5-1
j_gene: TRBJ2-1
CDR3aa: CASSLEAGAYNEQFF
CDR3nt: TGCGCCAGCAGCTTGGAAGCGGGGGCCTACAATGAGCAGTTCTTC

abundance: -
d_gene: TRBD2
v_gene: TRBV5-1
j_gene: TRBJ2-7
CDR3aa: CASSPPGLGYEQYF
CDR3nt: TGCGCCAGCAGCCCCCCGGGACTAGGCTACGAGCAGTACTTC

abundance: -
d_gene: TRBD1
v_gene: TRBV7-9
j_gene: TRBJ2-5
CDR3aa: CASSFSKRDSILETQYF
CDR3nt: TGTGCCAGCAGCTTCTCCAAACGGGACAGTATTTTAGAGACCCAGTACTTC